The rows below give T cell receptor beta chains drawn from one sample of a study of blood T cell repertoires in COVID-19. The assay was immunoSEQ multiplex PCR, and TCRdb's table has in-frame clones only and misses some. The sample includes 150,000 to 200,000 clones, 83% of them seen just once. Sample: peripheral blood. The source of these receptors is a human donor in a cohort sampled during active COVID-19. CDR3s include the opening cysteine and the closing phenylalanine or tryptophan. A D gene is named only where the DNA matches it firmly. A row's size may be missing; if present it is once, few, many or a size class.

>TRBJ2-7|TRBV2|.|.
CASSDKVAGYYEQYF
TGTGCCAGCAGTGATAAAGTGGCAGGATATTACGAGCAGTACTTC
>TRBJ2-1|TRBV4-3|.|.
CASSQDSPAYNEQFF
TGCGCCAGCAGCCAAGACTCCCCAGCCTACAATGAGCAGTTCTTC
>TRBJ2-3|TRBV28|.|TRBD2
CASGGSASTDTQYF
TGTGCCAGCGGCGGGAGCGCTAGCACAGATACGCAGTATTTT
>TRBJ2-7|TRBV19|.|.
CASSPDRSYEQYF
TGTGCCAGTAGTCCCGACAGATCCTACGAGCAGTACTTC
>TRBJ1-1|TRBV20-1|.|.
CSADMNTEAFF
TGCAGTGCCGACATGAACACTGAAGCTTTCTTT
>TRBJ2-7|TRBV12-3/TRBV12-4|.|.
CASSRTLTYEQYF
TGTGCCAGCAGTCGGACTCTTACCTACGAGCAGTACTTC
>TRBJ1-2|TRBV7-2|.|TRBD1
CASSLSTGTGNYGYTF
TGTGCCAGCAGCTTATCAACCGGGACAGGGAACTATGGCTACACCTTC
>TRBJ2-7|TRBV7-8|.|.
CASSLEASVSYEQYF
TGTGCCAGCAGCTTAGAGGCCAGCGTCTCCTACGAGCAGTACTTC
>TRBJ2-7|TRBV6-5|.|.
CASSLGMEQYF
TGTGCCAGCAGCCTAGGTATGGAGCAGTACTTC
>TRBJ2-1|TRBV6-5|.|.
CASSYPRGEQFF
TGTGCCAGCAGTTACCCCCGGGGTGAGCAGTTCTTC
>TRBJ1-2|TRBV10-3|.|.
CAISESGADPLHYGYTF
TGTGCCATCAGTGAGTCAGGGGCCGATCCCCTCCACTATGGCTACACCTTC
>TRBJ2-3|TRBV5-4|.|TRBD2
CASSLIAGPTDTQYF
TGTGCCAGCAGCTTGATAGCGGGACCCACAGATACGCAGTATTTT
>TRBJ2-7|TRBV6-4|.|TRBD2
CASTARAGDEQYF
TGTGCCAGCACCGCGAGGGCGGGAGACGAGCAGTACTTC
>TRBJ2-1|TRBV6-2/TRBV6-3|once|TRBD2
CASSRSGTSGGEYYNEQFF
TGTGCCAGCAGCCGCTCGGGGACTAGCGGGGGGGAATACTACAATGAGCAGTTCTTC
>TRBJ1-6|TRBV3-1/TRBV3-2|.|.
CASSQETGKGNSPLHF
TGTGCCAGCAGCCAAGAAACAGGCAAGGGAAATTCACCCCTCCACTTT
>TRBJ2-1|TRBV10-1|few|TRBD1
CASSGDRGSRGEQFF
TGCGCCAGCAGTGGGGACAGGGGTTCAAGGGGTGAGCAGTTCTTC
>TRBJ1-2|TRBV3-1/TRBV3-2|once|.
CASSQDGRGVHYGYTF
TGTGCCAGCAGCCAAGATGGGCGGGGAGTCCACTATGGCTACACCTTC
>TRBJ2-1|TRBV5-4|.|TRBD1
CASSSRTGASYNEQFF
TGTGCCAGCAGCTCACGGACAGGGGCTTCCTACAATGAGCAGTTCTTC
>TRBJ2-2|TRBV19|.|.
CASSTGYPTNTGELFF
TGTGCCAGTAGTACAGGATACCCTACGAACACCGGGGAGCTGTTTTTT